The 8 T cell receptor beta chains below were found in one sample sequenced in a study of shared clonotypes between healthy human individuals. The repertoire was sequenced with immunoSEQ multiplex PCR; TCRdb's copy has only in-frame clones and lacks some. The sample consists of about 2.3 million clones, about nine tenths of them appearing once. The sequenced sample consisted of naive CD4+ T cells from PBMCs. Stated subset: CD45RA+ positively selected. These receptors were collected from a man in his late teens or twenties in good health. Some clones in this sample may be carry-over from other donors' samples.

This chain uses TRBV30 with TRBJ2-1; the D gene is possibly TRBD1 (6 bases). CDR3 length: 16 amino acids. Per the germline V gene, CDR1 is GTSNPN and CDR2 is SVGIG (reference sequence). V was shortened by 3 bases and J by 2 bases, with 17 bases between the two germline ends. The CDR3: CAWSPPGESTYNEQFF. In DNA, the CDR3 is TGTGCCTGGAGCCCCCCAGGGGAGTCCACCTACAATGAGCAGTTCTTC.

This chain joins TRBV7-9 and TRBJ1-2; 7 nucleotides align to TRBD1. CDR3 length: 16 amino acids. V lost 5 bases, J lost 4 bases, and 13 bases stayed unmatched. Germline CDR1 is SEHNR and CDR2 is FQNEAQ (reference sequence). Written as DNA, the CDR3 is TGTGCCAGCAGCGCCTGGGACAGTGGGGAGTTCTATGGCTACACCTTC. Its protein is CASSAWDSGEFYGYTF.

The V gene is TRBV10-1, the J gene TRBJ2-3; 8 nucleotides match TRBD1. This CDR3 is built from 14 residues. Germline CDR1 WNHNN, CDR2 SYGVQD (reference sequence). Trimming at V came to 6 bases and at J to 6 bases, leaving 8 bases not matched to a gene. This CDR3 is CASRGTGPGDTQYF. CDR3 DNA sequence: TGCGCCAGCAGGGGGACAGGCCCGGGGGATACGCAGTATTTT.

A note on this clone: At the DNA level, this CDR3 is encoded by other sequences in the same sample as well. This chain links TRBV28 with TRBJ1-2; no clear D gene. Trimming shortened V by 3 bases and J by 5 bases, and 10 bases separated the two germline ends. Germline V gene lookup returns CDR1 MDHEN and CDR2 SYDVKM. The CDR3 sequence is 13 residues long. DNA of the CDR3: TGTGCCAGCAGTTTCGGCCAGACATATGGCTACACCTTC. This gives the protein CASSFGQTYGYTF.

About this clone itself: The same CDR3 is also encoded by other DNA sequences in this sample. The chain uses TRBV7-2 and TRBJ2-5; a weak D match, TRBD1 (6 bases). The V gene lost 1 base and the J gene lost 5 bases, with 8 bases spanning the gap. Germline V CDR1 and CDR2: SGHTA, FQGNSA. CDR3 length equals 13 residues. CDR3 region: CASSLERGETQYF. The CDR3 DNA follows: TGTGCCAGCAGCTTAGAGAGGGGGGAGACCCAGTACTTC.

The chain combines TRBV10-3 with TRBJ2-7, with D possibly called TRBD1 or TRBD2 (6 bases each). Trimming left V 3 bases short and J 4 bases short, with 22 bases between. The germline V gene encodes CDR1 ENHRY and CDR2 SYGVKD. The CDR3 is 17 amino acids. The CDR3 sequence is CAISDSPGAGSPYEQYF. CDR3 sequence (DNA): TGTGCCATCAGTGACTCCCCGGGGGCAGGGTCGCCTTACGAGCAGTACTTC.

The chain joins TRBV6-1 to TRBJ2-5; D remains unclear. CDR1 is MNHNS and CDR2 is SASEGT in the germline V gene. Trimming took 10 bases from V and 2 from J, leaving 14 bases between them. The CDR3 contains 13 residues. The CDR3 DNA follows: TGTGCCACCCGGCTGGGTTGGCAAGAGACCCAGTACTTC. It yields the protein CATRLGWQETQYF.

V gene TRBV10-3 combines with J gene TRBJ2-7; 10 bases line up with TRBD1. CDR1 ENHRY and CDR2 SYGVKD come from the germline V gene. CDR3 length: 14 amino acids. The J segment lost 2 bases and the V segment lost 6 bases, leaving 4 bases of the junction unmatched. CDR3: CAISAGTGAYEQYF. CDR3 coding DNA: TGTGCCATCAGCGCCGGGACAGGGGCCTACGAGCAGTACTTC.